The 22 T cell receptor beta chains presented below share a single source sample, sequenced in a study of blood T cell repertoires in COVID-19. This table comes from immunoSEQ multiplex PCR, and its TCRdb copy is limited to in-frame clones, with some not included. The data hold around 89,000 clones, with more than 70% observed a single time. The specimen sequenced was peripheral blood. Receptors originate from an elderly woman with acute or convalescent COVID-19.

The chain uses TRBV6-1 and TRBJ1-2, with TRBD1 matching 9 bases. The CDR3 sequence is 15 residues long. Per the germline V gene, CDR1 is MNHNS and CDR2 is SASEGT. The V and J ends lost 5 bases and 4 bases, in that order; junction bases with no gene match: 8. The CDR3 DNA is TGTGCCAGCAGTTCACACAGGGGGCAGGGCTATGGCTACACCTTC. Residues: CASSSHRGQGYGYTF.

CDR3 sequence reads: CASSLWGGAFSSATNEKLFF. As DNA, the CDR3 is TGTGCCAGCAGTTTATGGGGGGGGGCTTTTTCCTCTGCAACTAATGAAAAACTGTTTTTT. The chain carries TRBV28 and TRBJ1-4, with D tentatively TRBD1 (6 bases). Germline CDR1 reads MDHEN; CDR2 reads SYDVKM. The CDR3 runs to 20 residues. Deletions cut 0 bases from V and 0 bases from J, with 20 bases between.

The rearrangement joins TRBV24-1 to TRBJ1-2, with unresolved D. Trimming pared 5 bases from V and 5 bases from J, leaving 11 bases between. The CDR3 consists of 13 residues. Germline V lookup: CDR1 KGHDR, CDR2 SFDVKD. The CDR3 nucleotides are TGTGCCACCAGTGCGTCACGGTTTTATGGCTACACCTTC. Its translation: CATSASRFYGYTF.

The CDR3 bases are TGTGCCAGCAGTGAAGCGACTGGCCTCCACTTT. It translates to CASSEATGLHF. The J gene is TRBJ1-6, the V gene TRBV6-1, with D hard to call. Germline V CDR1 and CDR2: MNHNS, SASEGT. CDR3 length: 11 residues. V lost 0 bases, J lost 15 bases, and 6 bases lay in between.

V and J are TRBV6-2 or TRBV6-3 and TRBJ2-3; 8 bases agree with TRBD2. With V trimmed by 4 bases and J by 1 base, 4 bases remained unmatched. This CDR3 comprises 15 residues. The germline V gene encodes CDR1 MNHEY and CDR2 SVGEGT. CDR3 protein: CASSFSGDGTDTQYF. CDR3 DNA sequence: TGTGCCAGCAGTTTTAGCGGGGACGGCACAGATACGCAGTATTTT.

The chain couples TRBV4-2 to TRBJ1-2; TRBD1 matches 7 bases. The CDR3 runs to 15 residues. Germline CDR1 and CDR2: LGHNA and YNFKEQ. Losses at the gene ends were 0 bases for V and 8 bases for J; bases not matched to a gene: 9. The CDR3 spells CASSQEAGGLGGYTF. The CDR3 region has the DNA TGTGCCAGCAGCCAAGAGGCAGGGGGATTGGGGGGCTACACCTTC.

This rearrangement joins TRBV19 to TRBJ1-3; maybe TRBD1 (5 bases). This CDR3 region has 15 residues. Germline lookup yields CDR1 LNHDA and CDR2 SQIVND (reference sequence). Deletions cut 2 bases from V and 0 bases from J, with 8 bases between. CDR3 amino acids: CASSITGRSGNTIYF. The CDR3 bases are TGTGCCAGTAGTATAACAGGACGCTCTGGAAACACCATATATTTT. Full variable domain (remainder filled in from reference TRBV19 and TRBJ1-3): DGGITQSPKYLFRKEGQNVTLSCEQNLNHDAMYWYRQDPGQGLRLIYYSQIVNDFQKGDIAEGYSVSREKKESFPLTVTSAQKNPTAFYLCASSITGRSGNTIYFGEGSWLTVV.

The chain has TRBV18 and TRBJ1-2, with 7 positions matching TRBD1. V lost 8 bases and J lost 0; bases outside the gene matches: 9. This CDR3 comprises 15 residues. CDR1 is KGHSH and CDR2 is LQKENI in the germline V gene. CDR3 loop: CASRTPGGPNYGYTF. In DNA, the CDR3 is TGTGCCAGCCGGACGCCAGGGGGACCTAACTATGGCTACACCTTC.

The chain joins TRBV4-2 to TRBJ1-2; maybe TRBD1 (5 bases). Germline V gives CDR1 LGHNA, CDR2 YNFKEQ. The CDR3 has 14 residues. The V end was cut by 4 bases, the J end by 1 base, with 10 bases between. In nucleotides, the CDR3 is TGTGCCAGCAGCCCCTCTCAGGGTAACTATGGCTACACCTTC. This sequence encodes CASSPSQGNYGYTF.

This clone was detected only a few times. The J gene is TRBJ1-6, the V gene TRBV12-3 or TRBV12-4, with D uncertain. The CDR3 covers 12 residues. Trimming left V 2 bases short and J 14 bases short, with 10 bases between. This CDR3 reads CASSLSAGTLHF. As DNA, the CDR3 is TGTGCCAGCAGTTTATCGGCCGGGACCCTCCACTTT.

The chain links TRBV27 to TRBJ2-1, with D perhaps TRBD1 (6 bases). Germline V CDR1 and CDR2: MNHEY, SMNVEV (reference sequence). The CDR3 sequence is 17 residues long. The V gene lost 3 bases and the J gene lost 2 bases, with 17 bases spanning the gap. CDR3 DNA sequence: TGTGCCAGCAGTTTGGGGGCAGGGACGGTCACCTACAATGAGCAGTTCTTC. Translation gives CASSLGAGTVTYNEQFF.

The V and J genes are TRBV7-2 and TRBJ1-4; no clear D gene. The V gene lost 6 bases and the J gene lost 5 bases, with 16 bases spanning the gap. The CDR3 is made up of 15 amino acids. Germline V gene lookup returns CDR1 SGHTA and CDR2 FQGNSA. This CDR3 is CASSLKWRQNEKLFF. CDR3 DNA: TGTGCCAGCAGTTTAAAGTGGCGGCAGAATGAAAAACTGTTTTTT.

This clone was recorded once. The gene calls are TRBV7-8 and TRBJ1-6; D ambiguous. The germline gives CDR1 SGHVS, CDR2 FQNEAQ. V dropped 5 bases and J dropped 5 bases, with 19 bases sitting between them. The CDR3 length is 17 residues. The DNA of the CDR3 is TGTGCCAGCAGCCGACCCGTGAGCCCGTCCCATAATTCACCCCTCCACTTT. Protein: CASSRPVSPSHNSPLHF. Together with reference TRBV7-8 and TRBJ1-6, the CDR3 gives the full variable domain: GAGVSQSPRYKVAKRGQDVALRCDPISGHVSLFWYQQALGQGPEFLTYFQNEAQLDKSGLPSDRFFAERPEGSVSTLKIQRTQQEDSAVYLCASSRPVSPSHNSPLHFGNGTRLTVT.

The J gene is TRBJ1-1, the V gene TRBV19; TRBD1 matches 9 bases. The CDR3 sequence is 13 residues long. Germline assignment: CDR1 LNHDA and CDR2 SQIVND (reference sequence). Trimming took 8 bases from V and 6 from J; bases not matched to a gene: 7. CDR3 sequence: CASSGQGRAEAFF. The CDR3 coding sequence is TGTGCCAGTTCCGGACAGGGGCGAGCTGAAGCTTTCTTT. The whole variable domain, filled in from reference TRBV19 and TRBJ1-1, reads DGGITQSPKYLFRKEGQNVTLSCEQNLNHDAMYWYRQDPGQGLRLIYYSQIVNDFQKGDIAEGYSVSREKKESFPLTVTSAQKNPTAFYLCASSGQGRAEAFFGQGTRLTVV.

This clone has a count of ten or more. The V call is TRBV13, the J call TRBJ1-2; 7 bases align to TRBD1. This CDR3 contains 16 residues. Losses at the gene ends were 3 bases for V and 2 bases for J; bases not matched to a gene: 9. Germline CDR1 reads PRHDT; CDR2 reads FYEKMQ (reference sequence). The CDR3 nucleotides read TGTGCCAGCAGCTTTGACCCGACAGGGAACAACTATGGCTACACCTTC. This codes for CASSFDPTGNNYGYTF.

For the CDR3, the DNA is TGTGCCAGCAGCCTATCCGGGACAACCGAGCAGTACTTC. This translates into CASSLSGTTEQYF. V usage is TRBV7-8 and J usage is TRBJ2-7; TRBD1 is a possible D gene (6 bases). V lost 5 bases and J 6 bases, leaving 14 bases between the germline ends. The CDR3 has 13 amino acids. The germline V gene has CDR1 SGHVS and CDR2 FQNEAQ.

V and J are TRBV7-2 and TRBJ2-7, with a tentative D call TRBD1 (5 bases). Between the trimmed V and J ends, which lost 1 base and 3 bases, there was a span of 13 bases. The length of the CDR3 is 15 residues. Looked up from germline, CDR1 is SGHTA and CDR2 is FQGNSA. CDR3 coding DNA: TGTGCCAGCAGCTTAGGTCAGGGTCTTTTCTACGAGCAGTACTTC. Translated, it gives CASSLGQGLFYEQYF.

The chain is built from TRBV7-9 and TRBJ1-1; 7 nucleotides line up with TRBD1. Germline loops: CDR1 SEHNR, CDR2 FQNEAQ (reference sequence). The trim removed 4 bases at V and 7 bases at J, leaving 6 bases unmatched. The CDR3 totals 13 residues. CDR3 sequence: CASSSTGDGEAFF. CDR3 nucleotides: TGTGCCAGCAGCTCAACAGGGGATGGTGAAGCTTTCTTT.

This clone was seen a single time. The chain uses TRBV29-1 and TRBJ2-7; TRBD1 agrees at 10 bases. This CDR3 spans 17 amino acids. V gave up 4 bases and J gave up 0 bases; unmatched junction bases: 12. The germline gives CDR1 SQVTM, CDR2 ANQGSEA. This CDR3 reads CSVVVLTGGYYSYEQYF. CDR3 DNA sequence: TGCAGCGTTGTTGTCTTGACAGGGGGCTACTACTCCTACGAGCAGTACTTC.

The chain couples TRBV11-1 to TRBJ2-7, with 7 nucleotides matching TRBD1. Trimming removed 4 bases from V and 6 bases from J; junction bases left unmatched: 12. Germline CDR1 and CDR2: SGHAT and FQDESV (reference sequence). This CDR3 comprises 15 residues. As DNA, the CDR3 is TGTGCCAGCAGCTCGAAGGACAGGTTTTTTGGCGAGCAGTACTTC. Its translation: CASSSKDRFFGEQYF.

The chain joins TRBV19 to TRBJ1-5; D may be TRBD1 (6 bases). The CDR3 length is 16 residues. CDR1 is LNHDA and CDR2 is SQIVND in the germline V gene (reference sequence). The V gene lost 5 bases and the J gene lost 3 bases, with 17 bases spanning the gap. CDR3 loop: CASSGTGKIYNQPQHF. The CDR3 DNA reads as TGTGCCAGTAGTGGCACAGGGAAAATATACAATCAGCCCCAGCATTTT.

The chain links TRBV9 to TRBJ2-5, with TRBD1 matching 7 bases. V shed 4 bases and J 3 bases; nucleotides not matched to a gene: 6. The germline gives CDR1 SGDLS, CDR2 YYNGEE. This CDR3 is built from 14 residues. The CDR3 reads CASSMGQPKETQYF. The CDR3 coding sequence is TGTGCCAGCAGCATGGGACAGCCTAAAGAGACCCAGTACTTC.